These T cell receptor beta chains were read from a single sample in a study of cytomegalovirus exposure and HLA in healthy donors. The data were produced by immunoSEQ multiplex PCR, yet TCRdb's version contains in-frame clones alone and is incomplete. Of around 170,000 clones listed, around 80% are singletons. The sequenced material came from PBMCs. The origin of the receptors is a woman aged 45-60 years in good health and CMV-seropositive. Each CDR3 is given with its conserved first and last residue. A D gene is named only where the DNA matches it firmly. The size of a clone is reported for some rows only, either as once, few or many, or as a class for expanded clones.

size	J	V	D	CDR3	DNA
few	TRBJ1-2	TRBV7-2	TRBD1	CASSLDGDRGHTYGYTF	TGTGCCAGCAGCTTAGATGGAGACAGGGGCCATACCTATGGCTACACCTTC
.	TRBJ2-5	TRBV27	TRBD1	CASSPTTGIIETQYF	TGTGCCAGCAGTCCCACGACAGGGATAATAGAGACCCAGTACTTC
.	TRBJ2-5	TRBV5-1	TRBD1	CASSLAGTEDETQYF	TGCGCCAGCAGCTTGGCCGGGACAGAAGACGAGACCCAGTACTTC
few	TRBJ1-1	TRBV30	TRBD1	CAWSVLGTGSDEAFF	TGTGCCTGGAGTGTACTGGGGACAGGGTCGGATGAAGCTTTCTTT
many	TRBJ1-1	TRBV29-1	TRBD1	CSGRGGSTTEAFF	TGCAGCGGCCGAGGGGGCTCCACGACTGAAGCTTTCTTT
.	TRBJ2-1	TRBV7-9	TRBD2	CASSFMASGMMDEQFF	TGTGCCAGCAGCTTCATGGCTAGCGGGATGATGGATGAGCAGTTCTTC
.	TRBJ2-7	TRBV6-5	TRBD1	CASSYRQGSHEQYF	TGTGCCAGCAGTTACCGACAGGGGTCCCACGAGCAGTACTTC
few	TRBJ2-5	TRBV4-1	.	CASSQDPVRVFQETQYF	TGCGCCAGCAGCCAGGATCCAGTCAGGGTCTTCCAAGAGACCCAGTACTTC
once	TRBJ2-6	TRBV2	TRBD1	CASSPGTGVTGANGLTF	TGTGCCAGCAGCCCCGGGACAGGGGTGACTGGGGCCAACGGCCTGACTTTC
.	TRBJ1-3	TRBV27	.	CASSPRTPGNTIYF	TGTGCCAGCAGCCCCCGTACTCCTGGAAACACCATATATTTT
once	TRBJ1-1	TRBV7-2	.	CASSVDRNTEAFF	TGTGCCAGCAGCGTGGACAGAAACACTGAAGCTTTCTTT
.	TRBJ1-1	TRBV6-5	.	CASSGLRTSNTEAFF	TGTGCCAGCAGTGGGCTCAGAACCTCGAACACTGAAGCTTTCTTT
few	TRBJ2-1	TRBV15	TRBD2	CATSRGRDSYNEQFF	TGTGCCACCAGCAGGGGGAGGGACTCCTACAATGAGCAGTTCTTC
.	TRBJ1-1	TRBV6-5	.	CASTPEAGSEAFF	TGTGCCAGCACTCCCGAGGCGGGTTCTGAAGCTTTCTTT
.	TRBJ2-1	TRBV4-3	TRBD2	CASSQDPRGGAFGEQFF	TGCGCCAGCAGCCAAGATCCGCGCGGGGGGGCCTTTGGTGAGCAGTTCTTC
.	TRBJ2-1	TRBV4-3	TRBD2	CASSQEVASGVVEQFF	TGCGCCAGCAGCCAAGAAGTCGCTAGCGGGGTAGTGGAGCAGTTCTTC
.	TRBJ1-2	TRBV19	.	CASSSPDYGYTF	TGTGCCAGTAGTTCGCCGGACTATGGCTACACCTTC
.	TRBJ1-2	TRBV7-2	TRBD1	CASSLGTGQNYGYTF	TGTGCCAGCAGTTTGGGGACAGGACAGAACTATGGCTACACCTTC
.	TRBJ1-3	TRBV9	.	CVSSVAPGLLGNTIYF	TGTGTCAGCAGCGTAGCCCCAGGGCTCCTTGGAAACACCATATATTTT
.	TRBJ1-1	TRBV7-9	TRBD1	CASSSPDRDAEAFF	TGTGCCAGCAGCTCTCCGGACAGGGACGCTGAAGCTTTCTTT
.	TRBJ2-3	TRBV10-3	TRBD2	CAIRGTSGGTDTQYF	TGTGCCATCAGGGGGACTAGCGGAGGCACAGATACGCAGTATTTT
.	TRBJ2-7	TRBV30	.	CAWSEQGYEQYF	TGTGCCTGGAGTGAGCAGGGATACGAGCAGTACTTC
once	TRBJ1-5	TRBV28	TRBD1	CASSAGQVNSNQPQHF	TGTGCCAGCAGTGCCGGACAGGTGAATAGCAATCAGCCCCAGCATTTT
.	TRBJ1-1	TRBV7-8	TRBD1	CASRQDRVNTEAFF	TGTGCCAGCAGACAGGACAGGGTGAACACTGAAGCTTTCTTT
.	TRBJ2-7	TRBV15	.	CATSPRTGAYEQYF	TGTGCCACCAGCCCTAGGACGGGAGCCTACGAGCAGTACTTC
few	TRBJ1-4	TRBV19	.	CASSIAPEEEKLFF	TGTGCCAGTAGTATAGCACCCGAGGAAGAAAAACTGTTTTTT
once	TRBJ1-3	TRBV5-8	.	CASSLEGMTGNTIYF	TGTGCCAGCAGCTTGGAGGGGATGACGGGAAACACCATATATTTT
.	TRBJ1-3	TRBV9	.	CASSATGHGNTIYF	TGTGCCAGCAGCGCTACGGGACACGGAAACACCATATATTTT
.	TRBJ2-7	TRBV7-9	TRBD1	CASSFAARTGDEQYF	TGTGCCAGCAGCTTCGCGGCCAGGACAGGGGACGAGCAGTACTTC
once	TRBJ2-3	TRBV7-9	.	CASSLTGLEGDTQYF	TGTGCCAGCAGCTTAACGGGTCTGGAGGGAGATACGCAGTATTTT
.	TRBJ2-3	TRBV19	TRBD1	CASSTQRGTGGDTQYF	TGTGCCAGTAGTACCCAACGGGGGACAGGGGGAGATACGCAGTATTTT
.	TRBJ1-5	TRBV18	.	CASSPDRSAGPQHF	TGTGCCAGCTCTCCCGACAGGTCCGCCGGGCCCCAGCATTTT
.	TRBJ2-5	TRBV25-1	.	CASTGRGIETQYF	TGTGCCAGTACGGGGCGGGGCATTGAGACCCAGTACTTC
few	TRBJ1-1	TRBV19	.	CASSIRTENTEAFF	TGTGCCAGTAGTATAAGGACAGAGAACACTGAAGCTTTCTTT
few	TRBJ1-2	TRBV2	.	CASSEGQGGVNYGYTF	TGTGCCAGCAGTGAAGGGCAGGGCGGTGTCAACTATGGCTACACCTTC
.	TRBJ2-1	TRBV5-1	TRBD1	CASSFTGGSDNEQFF	TGCGCCAGCAGCTTTACAGGGGGCTCGGACAATGAGCAGTTCTTC
once	TRBJ1-4	TRBV29-1	.	CSVESSVGLEKLFF	TGCAGCGTTGAGTCATCGGTCGGGTTAGAAAAACTGTTTTTT
few	TRBJ2-2	TRBV21-1	.	CASSKRWQGSNTGELFF	TGTGCCAGCAGCAAAAGGTGGCAGGGTAGTAACACCGGGGAGCTGTTTTTT
.	TRBJ1-5	TRBV5-1	TRBD1	CASSPGQNSNQPQHF	TGCGCCAGCAGCCCGGGACAGAATAGCAATCAGCCCCAGCATTTT
few	TRBJ2-7	TRBV27	.	CASSLGSPYEQYF	TGTGCCAGCAGTCTAGGCAGTCCCTACGAGCAGTACTTC
few	TRBJ2-7	TRBV28	.	CASSLIAGDSYEQYF	TGTGCCAGCAGTTTAATTGCAGGGGACTCCTACGAGCAGTACTTC
.	TRBJ2-1	TRBV7-9	.	CASSLQGGSYNEQFF	TGTGCCAGCAGCTTGCAGGGGGGCTCCTACAATGAGCAGTTCTTC
.	TRBJ1-2	TRBV15	TRBD1	CATSRGQGQTYGYTF	TGTGCCACCAGCAGAGGACAGGGGCAAACATATGGCTACACCTTC
few	TRBJ2-1	TRBV5-1	.	CASSLGFGDNNEQFF	TGCGCCAGCAGCTTGGGTTTTGGGGACAACAATGAGCAGTTCTTC
.	TRBJ2-5	TRBV13	.	CASSFGSERETQYF	TGTGCCAGCAGCTTTGGATCAGAGCGGGAGACCCAGTACTTC
.	TRBJ2-7	TRBV5-1	.	CASSLGGGTLRPYEQYF	TGCGCCAGCAGCTTGGGTGGGGGGACCTTAAGGCCCTACGAGCAGTACTTC
.	TRBJ1-4	TRBV18	TRBD1	CASSPYRGTNEKLFF	TGTGCCAGCTCACCATACAGGGGGACTAATGAAAAACTGTTTTTT